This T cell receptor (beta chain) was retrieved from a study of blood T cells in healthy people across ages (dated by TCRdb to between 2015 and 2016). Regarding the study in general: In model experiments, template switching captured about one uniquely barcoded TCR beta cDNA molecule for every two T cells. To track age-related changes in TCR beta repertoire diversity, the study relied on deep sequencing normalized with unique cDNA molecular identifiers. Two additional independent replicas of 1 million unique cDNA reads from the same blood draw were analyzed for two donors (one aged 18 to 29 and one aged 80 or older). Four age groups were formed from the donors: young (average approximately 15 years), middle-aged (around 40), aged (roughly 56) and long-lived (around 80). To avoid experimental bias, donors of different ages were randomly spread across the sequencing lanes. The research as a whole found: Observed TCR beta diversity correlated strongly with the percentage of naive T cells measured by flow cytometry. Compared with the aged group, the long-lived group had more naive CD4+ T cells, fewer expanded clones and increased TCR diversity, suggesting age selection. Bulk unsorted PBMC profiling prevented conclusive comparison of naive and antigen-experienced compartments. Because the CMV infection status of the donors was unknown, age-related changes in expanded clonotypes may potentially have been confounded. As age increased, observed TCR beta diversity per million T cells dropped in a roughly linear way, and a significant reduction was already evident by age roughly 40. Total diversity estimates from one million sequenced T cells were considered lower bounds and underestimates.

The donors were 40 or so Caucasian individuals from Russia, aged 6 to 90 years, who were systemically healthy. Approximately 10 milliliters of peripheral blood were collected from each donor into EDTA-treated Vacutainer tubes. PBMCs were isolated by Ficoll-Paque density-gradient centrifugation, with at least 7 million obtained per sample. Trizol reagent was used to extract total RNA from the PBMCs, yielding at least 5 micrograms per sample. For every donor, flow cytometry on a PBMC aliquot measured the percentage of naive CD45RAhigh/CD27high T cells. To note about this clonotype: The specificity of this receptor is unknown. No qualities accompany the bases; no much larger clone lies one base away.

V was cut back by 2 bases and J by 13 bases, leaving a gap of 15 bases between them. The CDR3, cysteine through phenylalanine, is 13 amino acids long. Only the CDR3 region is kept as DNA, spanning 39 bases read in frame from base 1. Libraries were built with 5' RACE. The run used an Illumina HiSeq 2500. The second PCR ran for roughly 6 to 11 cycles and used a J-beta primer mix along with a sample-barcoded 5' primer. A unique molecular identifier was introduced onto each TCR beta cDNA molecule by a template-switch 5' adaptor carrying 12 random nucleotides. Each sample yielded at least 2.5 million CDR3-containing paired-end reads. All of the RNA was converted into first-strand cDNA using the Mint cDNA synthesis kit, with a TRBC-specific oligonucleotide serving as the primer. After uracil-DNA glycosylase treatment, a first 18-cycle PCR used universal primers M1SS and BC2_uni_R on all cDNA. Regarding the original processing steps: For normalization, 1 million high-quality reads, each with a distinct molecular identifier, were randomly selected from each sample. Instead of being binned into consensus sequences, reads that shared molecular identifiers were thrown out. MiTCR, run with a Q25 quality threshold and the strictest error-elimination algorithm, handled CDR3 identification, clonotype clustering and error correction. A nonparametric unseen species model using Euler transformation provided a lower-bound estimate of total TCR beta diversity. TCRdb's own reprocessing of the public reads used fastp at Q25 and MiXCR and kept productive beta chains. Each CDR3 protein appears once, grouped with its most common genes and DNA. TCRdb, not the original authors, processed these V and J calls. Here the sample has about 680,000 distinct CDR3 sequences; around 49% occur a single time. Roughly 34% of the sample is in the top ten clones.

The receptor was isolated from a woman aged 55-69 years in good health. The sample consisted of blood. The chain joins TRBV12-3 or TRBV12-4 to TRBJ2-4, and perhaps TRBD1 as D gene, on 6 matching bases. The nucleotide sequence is TGTGCCAGCAGTTTACAGGGGCCGAATGAGCAGTACTTC. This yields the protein CASSLQGPNEQYF.